These 9 T cell receptor beta chains came from one sample sequenced in a study of response to subunit inactivated influenza vaccine. TCRdb used MiXCR to reprocess the RT-PCR reads, holding one entry per CDR3 protein. There are around 160,000 distinct CDR3 sequences in the sample; approximately 11% occur only once, and approximately 13% lies in the top ten. Here the sequenced sample was non-naive T cells sorted from PBMCs, taken 40 to 50 days after vaccination. These receptors were taken from a man between 50 and 59 years old who received an inactivated influenza vaccine.

This clonotype was picked up many times. The rearrangement uses TRBV3-1 and TRBJ2-1, with 7 bases aligning to TRBD2. CDR1 and CDR2 (germline): LGHDT, YNNKEL (reference sequence). The length of the CDR3 is 15 residues. V was pared by 0 bases and J by 4 bases, with 3 bases of the junction left unmatched. For the CDR3, the DNA is TGTGCCAGCAGCCAAGATGTTAGCGGGTACAATGAGCAGTTCTTC. It is translated as CASSQDVSGYNEQFF.

In this sample, this clonotype turned up a few times. The chain combines TRBV6-2 or TRBV6-3 with TRBJ2-5; TRBD2 aligns across 13 bases. The V gene end was trimmed by 7 bases and the J gene end by 3 bases; junction bases not matched to a gene: 5. The CDR3 covers 15 residues. CDR1 and CDR2 (germline): MNHEY, SVGEGT. CDR3 sequence reads: CASKPGLAGEETQYF. CDR3 in DNA: TGTGCCAGCAAACCCGGACTAGCGGGGGAAGAGACCCAGTACTTC.

V and J are TRBV7-2 and TRBJ1-5; 9 positions agree with TRBD1. CDR1 SGHTA and CDR2 FQGNSA come from the germline V gene. The CDR3 loop spans 15 amino acids. V lost 5 bases to trimming and J lost 2 bases; unmatched junction nucleotides: 4. The CDR3 nucleotides are TGTGCCAGCAGCGCCACAGGGGGCGGCAATCAGCCCCAGCATTTT. Amino acids: CASSATGGGNQPQHF. The variable domain in full, with the rest retrieved from reference TRBV7-2 and TRBJ1-5, is GAGVSQSPSNKVTEKGKDVELRCDPISGHTALYWYRQSLGQGLEFLIYFQGNSAPDKSGLPSDRFSAERTGGSVSTLTIQRTQQEDSAVYLCASSATGGGNQPQHFGDGTRLSIL.

Many counts were recorded for this clonotype. This sequence joins TRBV2 and TRBJ2-7; the match to TRBD2 covers 8 bases. V lost 4 bases to trimming and J lost 5 bases; unmatched junction nucleotides: 7. The CDR3 consists of 14 residues. CDR1 is SNHLY and CDR2 is FYNNEI in the germline V gene. The CDR3 reads CASSGGTRVNEQYF. The CDR3 DNA reads as TGTGCCAGCAGTGGAGGGACTAGAGTAAACGAGCAGTACTTC.

In nucleotides, the CDR3 is TGTGCCAGCAGCCCCAGGGAGGGGTCCTACGAGCAGTACTTC. Translation gives CASSPREGSYEQYF. The chain employs TRBV7-2 and TRBJ2-7; TRBD2 aligns across 7 bases. The V and J ends lost 5 bases and 1 base, in that order; junction bases with no gene match: 5. Germline values: CDR1 SGHTA, CDR2 FQGNSA. The CDR3 covers 14 residues.

The sample holds a few counts of this clonotype. This chain joins TRBV12-3 or TRBV12-4 and TRBJ1-1, with a tentative D call TRBD1 (5 bases). CDR3 size: 16 residues. V dropped 5 bases and J dropped 1 base, with 17 bases sitting between them. CDR3 loop: CASSPRAGRWNTEAFF. As DNA, the CDR3 is TGTGCCAGCAGTCCCCGGGCAGGGCGGTGGAACACTGAAGCTTTCTTT.

V gene TRBV28 combines with J gene TRBJ1-5; perhaps TRBD1 as D (6 bases). From germline, CDR1 is MDHEN and CDR2 SYDVKM. The CDR3 is 13 amino acids. V gave up 4 bases and J gave up 6 bases, with 10 bases separating them. The CDR3 sequence is CASSWGRAQPQHF. CDR3 in DNA: TGTGCCAGCAGTTGGGGGCGGGCTCAGCCCCAGCATTTT. The whole variable domain, filled in from reference TRBV28 and TRBJ1-5, reads DVKVTQSSRYLVKRTGEKVFLECVQDMDHENMFWYRQDPGLGLRLIYFSYDVKMKEKGDIPEGYSVSREKKERFSLILESASTNQTSMYLCASSWGRAQPQHFGDGTRLSIL.

This clonotype was observed a few times. The chain carries TRBV28 and TRBJ2-5, with D perhaps matching TRBD1 or TRBD2 (5 bases each). CDR1 is MDHEN, CDR2 SYDVKM, per germline. V was pared by 8 bases and J by 4 bases, with 17 bases between. The CDR3 has 14 residues. The CDR3 protein is CASFRGRDRETQYF. Here the CDR3 DNA reads TGTGCCAGCTTCCGAGGGCGCGACAGAGAGACCCAGTACTTC.

In its sample, this clonotype was seen many times. The rearrangement links TRBV4-2 to TRBJ1-1; tentative D call: TRBD1 (6 bases). From germline, CDR1 is LGHNA and CDR2 YNFKEQ. The ends were cut back, 4 bases at V and 0 bases at J, with 18 bases in the middle. The CDR3 contains 17 residues. The CDR3 region is CASSLPEGGTLNTEAFF. CDR3 nucleotides: TGTGCCAGCAGCCTACCTGAGGGGGGGACCTTGAACACTGAAGCTTTCTTT.